This T cell receptor (beta chain) originates from a study of CD8+CD57+ T cells in acquired aplastic anemia. Study background: Sorting CD4+ and CD8+ cells gave DNA averaging roughly 3.5 ug.

J gave up 0 bases and V 8 bases, and 11 bases lay outside the gene matches. CDR3 size: 16 residues. CDR1 and CDR2 (germline): SQVTM, ANQGSEA. According to the study, genomic DNA was the template for TCR beta VDJ and CDR3 profiling. One entry per CDR3 protein, called by TCRdb with MiXCR from the reads. This sample yields approximately 470,000 distinct CDR3 sequences, of which 25% to 40% are seen a single time; 0.8% to 0.85% belongs to the top ten. Sequencing was done on patients that had shown CD8+CD57+ cell expansion by flow cytometry. The source of this sequence is a human donor with aplastic anemia. The chain joins TRBV29-1 to TRBJ2-7; 12 nucleotides align to TRBD2. Specimen: sorted CD4+, CD8+, or CD8+CD57+ T cells (not recorded which) from PBMCs. The CDR3 loop is CSFLTSGRLSSYEQYF. CDR3 nucleotides: TGCAGCTTCTTGACTAGCGGGAGACTGAGCTCCTACGAGCAGTACTTC.